The rows below give T cell receptor beta chains drawn from one sample of a study of sequential checkpoint blockade in melanoma. Some clones are missing from TCRdb's copy, which holds only in-frame ones; the method was immunoSEQ multiplex PCR. Of approximately 12,000 clones listed, around 69% were seen once; the top ten hold approximately 52%. The specimen comprised CD8+ T cells sorted from blood (inferred from file names), sampled from a patient given nivolumab and ipilimumab in sequence. The receptors shown here come from a human patient with melanoma. Some clones in this sample may be carry-over from other donors' samples. CDR3s include the opening cysteine and the closing phenylalanine or tryptophan. Fields, in order: D gene, J gene, V gene, clone size, CDR3 protein, CDR3 DNA. D genes are given only for firm matches. Expanded clones get a size class; other rows say once, few or many, or leave the size out.

>NA|TRBJ2-5|TRBV5-1|NA
CASSFRYQETQYF
TGCGCCAGCAGCTTCCGGTACCAAGAGACCCAGTACTTC
>NA|TRBJ2-7|TRBV20-1|once
CSANEGPDLGF
TGCAGTGCTAACGAGGGCCCCGATCTTGGCTTC
>NA|TRBJ2-5|TRBV6-1|NA
CASSEDFQETQYF
TGTGCCAGCAGCGAGGACTTCCAAGAGACCCAGTACTTC
>TRBD2|TRBJ2-7|TRBV27|few
CASSSNLRGNEQYF
TGTGCCAGCAGCTCGAACTTGCGGGGGAACGAGCAGTACTTC
>TRBD2|TRBJ2-1|TRBV10-3|NA
CAISERERGDNEQFF
TGTGCCATCAGTGAGAGGGAGCGGGGGGACAATGAGCAGTTCTTC
>NA|TRBJ1-1|TRBV4-2|NA
CASSQDIVRGPRGITEAFF
TGTGCCAGCAGCCAAGATATCGTGCGGGGTCCGAGAGGTATCACTGAAGCTTTCTTT
>NA|TRBJ1-6|TRBV6-6|NA
CASRPGTQNSPLHF
TGTGCCAGCAGGCCCGGGACACAGAATTCACCCCTCCACTTT
>NA|TRBJ1-2|TRBV28|NA
CASSLTGPYGYTF
TGTGCCAGCAGTTTAACGGGTCCCTATGGCTACACCTTC
>TRBD2|TRBJ2-1|TRBV7-9|NA
CAFGTSGNHEQFF
TGTGCCTTTGGGACTAGCGGAAACCATGAGCAGTTCTTC
>TRBD1|TRBJ1-4|TRBV7-2|NA
CASSLVDRRKLFF
TGTGCCAGCAGCTTAGTGGACAGGAGAAAACTGTTTTTT
>TRBD2|TRBJ2-7|TRBV4-1|NA
CASSQERGSSYEQYF
TGCGCCAGCAGCCAAGAGCGGGGGAGCTCCTACGAGCAGTACTTC
>NA|TRBJ1-1|TRBV7-3|NA
CASSLEADTEAFF
TGTGCCAGCAGCTTAGAAGCGGACACTGAAGCTTTCTTT
>NA|TRBJ2-7|TRBV6-5|NA
CASRSSYEQYF
TGTGCCAGCAGGAGCTCCTACGAGCAGTACTTC
>TRBD1|TRBJ1-2|TRBV27|few
CASSIYPRTGEGYTF
TGTGCCAGCAGTATCTACCCACGGACAGGGGAGGGCTACACCTTC
>NA|TRBJ2-5|TRBV25-1|few
CASSDGRGETQYF
TGTGCCAGCAGTGATGGGCGGGGAGAGACCCAGTACTTC
>NA|TRBJ2-5|TRBV7-9|NA
CASSLVGREETQYF
TGTGCCAGCAGCTTAGTTGGCAGGGAAGAGACCCAGTACTTC
>TRBD1|TRBJ1-6|TRBV28|NA
CASSLGTANLYNSPLHF
TGTGCCAGCAGTTTAGGGACAGCCAACCTCTATAATTCACCCCTCCACTTT
>NA|TRBJ2-7|TRBV2|few
CASTPEGGPYEQYF
TGTGCCAGCACCCCTGAGGGGGGGCCCTACGAGCAGTACTTC
>TRBD2|TRBJ2-5|TRBV27|NA
CASSHGGLSAQQYF
TGTGCCAGCAGTCATGGGGGACTATCGGCGCAGCAGTACTTC
>NA|TRBJ2-3|TRBV5-1|few
CASSLESFVSTDTQYF
TGCGCCAGCAGCTTGGAATCTTTTGTCAGCACAGATACGCAGTATTTT
>NA|TRBJ1-5|TRBV6-1|many
CASTAPEGYNQPQHF
TGTGCCAGCACCGCCCCTGAGGGTTACAATCAGCCCCAGCATTTT
>NA|TRBJ1-2|TRBV9|once
CASSARLAALGGYTF
TGTGCCAGCAGCGCACGCCTTGCCGCCCTGGGCGGCTACACCTTC
>TRBD1|TRBJ2-7|TRBV11-2|NA
CASSPGQGWDEQYF
TGTGCCAGCAGCCCGGGACAGGGTTGGGACGAGCAGTACTTC
>TRBD2|TRBJ2-1|TRBV19|NA
CATQGGGWDEQFF
TGTGCCACCCAAGGCGGGGGTTGGGATGAGCAGTTCTTC
>NA|TRBJ2-1|TRBV4-1|NA
CASSPANGGGRNEQFF
TGCGCCAGCAGCCCCGCAAATGGGGGGGGCCGCAATGAGCAGTTCTTC
>NA|TRBJ2-3|TRBV19|NA
CASSMRGGEYTDTQYF
TGTGCCAGTAGTATGCGAGGGGGGGAATACACAGATACGCAGTATTTT
>NA|TRBJ1-2|TRBV7-4|few
CASSLPDTPLNYGYTF
TGTGCCAGCAGCTTACCTGATACTCCCCTTAACTATGGCTACACCTTC
>NA|TRBJ2-2|TRBV4-1|NA
CASSHYQGSGELFF
TGCGCCAGCAGCCACTACCAGGGATCCGGGGAGCTGTTTTTT
>NA|TRBJ2-3|TRBV10-3|few
CAISSGKGVNADTQYF
TGTGCCATCAGCTCGGGTAAAGGTGTAAACGCAGATACGCAGTATTTT
>NA|TRBJ2-7|TRBV12-5|NA
CASGDSGQRVIYEQYF
TGTGCTAGTGGAGATTCTGGACAGAGGGTCATCTACGAGCAGTACTTC
>NA|TRBJ2-6|TRBV9|NA
CASSNRNGGPPGANVLTF
TGTGCCAGCAGCAATAGGAACGGGGGGCCTCCTGGGGCCAACGTCCTGACTTTC
>TRBD2|TRBJ2-1|TRBV15|NA
CATSRGTSGGNEQFF
TGTGCCACCAGCAGGGGGACTAGCGGGGGTAATGAGCAGTTCTTC
>TRBD1|TRBJ2-7|TRBV10-3|few
CAAGDREAYEQYF
TGTGCCGCCGGGGACAGGGAGGCCTACGAGCAGTACTTC
>NA|TRBJ1-6|TRBV2|NA
CASSEGSVYNSPLHF
TGTGCCAGCAGTGAAGGATCAGTTTATAATTCACCCCTCCACTTT
>NA|TRBJ2-1|TRBV9|NA
CASSPSSYNEQFF
TGTGCCAGCAGCCCCAGCTCCTACAATGAGCAGTTCTTC
>NA|TRBJ1-2|TRBV25-1|NA
CASSRDYGYTF
TGTGCCAGCAGCAGGGACTATGGCTACACCTTC
>NA|TRBJ2-2|TRBV5-1|NA
CASSLSPDLTGELFF
TGCGCCAGCAGCTTGAGCCCTGATTTAACCGGGGAGCTGTTTTTT
>NA|TRBJ2-7|TRBV4-3|NA
CASSQDRGGPYEQYF
TGCGCCAGCAGCCAAGATAGGGGGGGTCCCTACGAGCAGTACTTC
>TRBD1|TRBJ1-5|TRBV6-1|NA
CASSHGQEGQPQHF
TGTGCCAGCAGTCACGGACAGGAGGGTCAGCCCCAGCATTTT
>TRBD1|TRBJ1-2|TRBV14|once
CASSQRRRDRAYGYTF
TGTGCCAGCAGCCAACGGCGGCGGGACAGGGCCTATGGCTACACCTTC
>NA|TRBJ1-2|TRBV5-1|NA
CASSLGGGNGYTF
TGCGCCAGCAGCTTGGGGGGAGGTAATGGCTACACCTTC
>TRBD1|TRBJ2-7|TRBV6-5|NA
CASSTPGQGYYEQYF
TGTGCCAGCAGTACCCCGGGACAGGGCTACTACGAGCAGTACTTC
>TRBD1|TRBJ2-1|TRBV7-8|NA
CASSLGQGTYNEQFF
TGTGCCAGCAGCTTAGGACAGGGAACCTACAATGAGCAGTTCTTC
>NA|TRBJ1-2|TRBV4-3|NA
CASSQGRASPSTF
TGCGCCAGCAGCCAAGGGCGGGCCTCTCCGTCCACCTTC
>TRBD2|TRBJ2-1|TRBV7-8|few
CASSFRGGLLQFF
TGTGCCAGCAGCTTTCGCGGGGGGCTTCTCCAGTTCTTC
>NA|TRBJ2-4|TRBV29-1|NA
CSVETQGMGADIQYF
TGCAGCGTTGAAACGCAGGGTATGGGGGCTGACATTCAGTACTTC
>TRBD2|TRBJ2-1|TRBV9|NA
CASSVLAGDYNEQFF
TGTGCCAGCAGCGTCCTAGCGGGGGACTACAATGAGCAGTTCTTC
>NA|TRBJ2-7|TRBV28|NA
CASSFGVPTDSPSYEQYF
TGTGCCAGCAGTTTTGGGGTACCCACGGACAGTCCTTCCTACGAGCAGTACTTC
>NA|TRBJ1-2|TRBV6-5|NA
CASSYGGTYYGYTF
TGTGCCAGCAGTTACGGCGGCACCTACTATGGCTACACCTTC